This T cell receptor (beta chain) originates from a study of early T cells in non-severe SARS-CoV-2 infection. Tagging with unique molecular identifiers was applied to individual cDNA molecules. Each CDR3 protein gets one entry after TCRdb re-called the 5' RACE reads with MiXCR. The sample consists of approximately 46,000 distinct CDR3 sequences, roughly 10% of them appearing once. The germline CDR1 and CDR2 sequences are DFQATT and SNEGSKA (reference sequence). Unmatched junction bases numbered 8, after V lost 7 bases and J lost 6 bases. This CDR3 has 12 amino acids. Study-wide points: Database matching using VDJdb favored anti-spike CD8 responses, with private and CD4 specificities left missing.

This clonotype was seen more than once but under ten times. Antigen: not known. The material sequenced was whole blood. The chain uses TRBV20-1 and TRBJ1-2; 7 bases fit TRBD1. This clonotype originated in an adult who was a healthcare worker with PCR-confirmed SARS-CoV-2 infection or an uninfected control (not recorded which). The CDR3, as DNA: TGCAGTGGCGCGACAGGGTTGGATGGCTACACCTTC. It is translated as CSGATGLDGYTF.